Sequencing of this TCR beta chain was carried out in a study of T cell responses to AZD1222 COVID-19 vaccine. Findings of the study overall: The study found vaccine-associated CD4 TCRs spanning spike, dominant at 160-218 and 743-854. Reportedly, nearly half the spike-specific TCRs target unmutated variant regions. Baseline antibody screening turned up just a handful of seropositive AZD1222 recipients.

Germline-derived CDR1 and CDR2 are MNHNY and SVGAGI (reference sequence). The CDR3 runs 15 residues. V was pared by 2 bases and J by 6 bases, with 7 bases of the junction left unmatched. Some clones are missing from TCRdb's copy, which holds only in-frame ones; the method was immunoSEQ multiplex PCR. This sample has some 180,000 clones, with under 95% found just once. Regarding this clone: No antigen is known for it.

This specimen was peripheral blood, taken 28 days after the second AZD1222 dose. J is TRBJ2-7 and V is TRBV6-6, with 10 bases that match TRBD1. The origin of this receptor is an adult who received the AZD1222 COVID-19 vaccine. The CDR3 DNA follows: TGTGCCAGCAGTTACGGGCGACAGGGGGCCACCGAGCAGTACTTC. Protein: CASSYGRQGATEQYF.